These T cell receptor beta chains were read from a single sample in a study of T cells in Graves' hyperthyroidism and ophthalmopathy. Each CDR3 protein gets one entry after TCRdb re-called the multiplex PCR reads with MiXCR. The table has 450,000 to 700,000 distinct CDR3 sequences, 40% to 55% seen once. Material: peripheral blood or thyroid tissue (not recorded which). The source is an adult woman with Graves' disease, either hyperthyroidism or ophthalmopathy (not recorded which). The CDR3 runs from the conserved cysteine through the conserved F or W. D genes are given only for firm matches. Only some rows state a clone size, as once, few, many or a class for expanded clones.

CDR3 protein: CSARDDPDNAEAFF; CDR3 DNA: TGCAGTGCTAGAGATGACCCAGATAATGCTGAAGCTTTCTTT; clone size: once; J gene: TRBJ1-1; D gene: .; V gene: TRBV20-1
CDR3 protein: CASGSLGETQHF; CDR3 DNA: TGTGCCAGTGGGTCGCTCGGGGAGACCCAGCATTTT; clone size: .; J gene: TRBJ1-5; D gene: .; V gene: TRBV6-1
CDR3 protein: CAIRPSSKGSNEQFF; CDR3 DNA: TGTGCCATCAGGCCGAGCTCCAAGGGGAGTAATGAGCAGTTCTTC; clone size: .; J gene: TRBJ2-1; D gene: .; V gene: TRBV10-3
CDR3 protein: CSVIASGQNSGANVLTF; CDR3 DNA: TGCAGCGTCATCGCCAGTGGACAGAACTCTGGGGCCAACGTCCTGACTTTC; clone size: .; J gene: TRBJ2-6; D gene: .; V gene: TRBV29-1
CDR3 protein: CASSQRPETQYF; CDR3 DNA: TGTGCCAGCAGCCAAAGACCCGAGACCCAGTACTTC; clone size: once; J gene: TRBJ2-5; D gene: .; V gene: TRBV2
CDR3 protein: CASSLGAGDYEQYF; CDR3 DNA: TGTGCCAGCAGCTTGGGGGCCGGAGACTACGAGCAGTACTTC; clone size: many; J gene: TRBJ2-7; D gene: .; V gene: TRBV13
CDR3 protein: CASSFGREEETQYF; CDR3 DNA: TGTGCCAGCAGTTTCGGCAGGGAGGAGGAGACCCAGTACTTC; clone size: .; J gene: TRBJ2-5; D gene: .; V gene: TRBV27
CDR3 protein: CASSGRQGGSYEQYF; CDR3 DNA: TGTGCCAGCAGTGGGCGACAGGGAGGATCCTACGAGCAGTACTTC; clone size: many; J gene: TRBJ2-7; D gene: .; V gene: TRBV6-1
CDR3 protein: CASSQQGDSPLHF; CDR3 DNA: TGTGCCAGCAGTCAACAGGGTGATTCACCCCTCCACTTT; clone size: many; J gene: TRBJ1-6; D gene: .; V gene: TRBV6-4
CDR3 protein: CSASDRGRDEQYF; CDR3 DNA: TGCAGTGCTAGCGATAGGGGTAGGGACGAGCAGTACTTC; clone size: few; J gene: TRBJ2-7; D gene: .; V gene: TRBV20-1
CDR3 protein: CASRNLRTSGEQYF; CDR3 DNA: TGTGCCAGCAGGAACCTCCGGACTAGCGGAGAGCAGTACTTC; clone size: many; J gene: TRBJ2-7; D gene: TRBD2; V gene: TRBV6-5
CDR3 protein: CAIRGTITTGELFF; CDR3 DNA: TGTGCCATCAGAGGGACTATCACCACCGGGGAGCTGTTTTTT; clone size: once; J gene: TRBJ2-2; D gene: TRBD2; V gene: TRBV10-3
CDR3 protein: CASSQRVHYEQYF; CDR3 DNA: TGTGCCAGCTCACAGCGTGTTCATTACGAGCAGTACTTC; clone size: .; J gene: TRBJ2-7; D gene: .; V gene: TRBV18
CDR3 protein: CASSLEEGVTQYF; CDR3 DNA: TGTGCCAGCAGCTTAGAGGAGGGGGTTACGCAGTATTTT; clone size: few; J gene: TRBJ2-3; D gene: .; V gene: TRBV7-8
CDR3 protein: CSVEPRTSGSTDTQYF; CDR3 DNA: TGCAGCGTCGAGCCCAGGACTAGCGGGAGCACAGATACGCAGTATTTT; clone size: .; J gene: TRBJ2-3; D gene: TRBD2; V gene: TRBV29-1
CDR3 protein: CASSLDRDGGEKLFF; CDR3 DNA: TGTGCCAGCAGCTTAGACCGGGACGGCGGTGAAAAACTGTTTTTT; clone size: .; J gene: TRBJ1-4; D gene: .; V gene: TRBV7-9
CDR3 protein: CASSQGQGYTEAFF; CDR3 DNA: TGTGCCAGCAGCCAGGGACAGGGGTACACTGAAGCTTTCTTT; clone size: many; J gene: TRBJ1-1; D gene: TRBD1; V gene: TRBV14
CDR3 protein: CASSRLAGVETQYF; CDR3 DNA: TGTGCCAGCAGTCGGCTAGCGGGCGTAGAGACCCAGTACTTC; clone size: many; J gene: TRBJ2-5; D gene: TRBD2; V gene: TRBV14
CDR3 protein: CASSSPFKQGAEAFF; CDR3 DNA: TGTGCCAGCAGCTCCCCTTTTAAACAGGGCGCTGAAGCTTTCTTT; clone size: many; J gene: TRBJ1-1; D gene: .; V gene: TRBV7-2